The clone carrying this T cell receptor (beta chain) was recorded a few times. Its antigen is as yet unknown. Germline values: CDR1 SGHRS, CDR2 YFSETQ. Trimming pared 0 bases from V and 2 bases from J, leaving 8 bases between. This CDR3 comprises 14 residues. The entry originates in a study of blood T cells in healthy people across ages. Whole-study results and caveats: In the absence of known donor CMV status, changes in expanded clonotypes were possibly confounded. Strongly correlated with naive T cell percentage was TCR beta diversity.

A second PCR, run for about 7 to 11 cycles, used a sample-barcoded 5' primer plus a J-beta primer mix. TCRdb reprocessed the 5' RACE reads with MiXCR, giving one entry per CDR3 protein. The sample gives 1.4 million or so distinct CDR3 sequences, 42% of which show up once; about 3.8% is in the top ten. The sample comprised blood. The chain links TRBV5-1 to TRBJ1-2; no reliable D call. The source is a woman aged 18-29 years in good health. The CDR3 sequence: CASSLGVENYGYTF. The CDR3 DNA sequence: TGCGCCAGCAGCTTGGGGGTAGAGAACTATGGCTACACCTTC. Full variable domain (remainder filled in from reference TRBV5-1 and TRBJ1-2): KAGVTQTPRYLIKTRGQQVTLSCSPISGHRSVSWYQQTPGQGLQFLFEYFSETQRNKGNFPGRFSGRQFSNSRSEMNVSTLELGDSALYLCASSLGVENYGYTFGSGTRLTVV.